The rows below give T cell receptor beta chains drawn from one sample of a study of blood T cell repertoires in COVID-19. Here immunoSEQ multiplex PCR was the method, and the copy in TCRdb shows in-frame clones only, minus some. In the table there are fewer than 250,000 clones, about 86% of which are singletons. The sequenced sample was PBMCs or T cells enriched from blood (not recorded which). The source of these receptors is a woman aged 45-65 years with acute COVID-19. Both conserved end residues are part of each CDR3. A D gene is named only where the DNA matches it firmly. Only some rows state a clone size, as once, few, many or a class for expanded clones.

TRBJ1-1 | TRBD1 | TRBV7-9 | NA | CASSSSRDRGPNTEAFF | TGTGCCAGCAGCTCCAGCCGGGACAGGGGGCCGAACACTGAAGCTTTCTTT
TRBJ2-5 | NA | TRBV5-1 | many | CASSSGSGFQETQYF | TGCGCCAGCAGTTCCGGTTCAGGGTTCCAAGAGACCCAGTACTTC
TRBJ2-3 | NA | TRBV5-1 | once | CASRTQTTPSTDTQYF | TGCGCCAGCAGAACCCAGACTACCCCAAGCACAGATACGCAGTATTTT
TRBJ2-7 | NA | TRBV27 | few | CASSSQPYEQYF | TGTGCCAGCAGTTCACAACCCTACGAGCAGTACTTC
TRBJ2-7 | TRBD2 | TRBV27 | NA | CATASGRLYEQYF | TGTGCCACGGCTAGCGGGAGGTTATACGAGCAGTACTTC
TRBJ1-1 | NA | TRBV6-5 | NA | CASRGGLEAFF | TGTGCCAGCAGGGGCGGGCTTGAAGCTTTCTTT
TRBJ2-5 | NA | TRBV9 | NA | CASNWGGHTQETQYF | TGTGCCAGCAACTGGGGGGGACACACCCAAGAGACCCAGTACTTC
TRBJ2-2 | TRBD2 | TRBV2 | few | CASRRLTSGQRTGELFF | TGTGCCAGCAGAAGACTAACTAGCGGGCAACGCACCGGGGAGCTGTTTTTT
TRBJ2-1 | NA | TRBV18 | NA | CASSPTGTKTYNEQFF | TGTGCCAGCTCACCAACCGGGACAAAAACTTACAATGAGCAGTTCTTC
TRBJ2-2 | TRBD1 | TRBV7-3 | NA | CASSITGDLNTGELFF | TGTGCCAGCAGCATTACAGGGGATTTGAACACCGGGGAGCTGTTTTTT
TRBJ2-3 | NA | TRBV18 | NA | CASSPVQGTDTQYF | TGTGCCAGCTCACCAGTCCAGGGCACAGATACGCAGTATTTT
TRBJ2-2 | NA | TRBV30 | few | CAWSSVRGGEELFF | TGTGCCTGGAGTTCCGTTAGAGGGGGGGAGGAGCTGTTTTTT
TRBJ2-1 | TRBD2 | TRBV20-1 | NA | CSASRLAGHYSYNEQFF | TGCAGTGCTAGTAGGCTAGCGGGACACTACTCCTACAATGAGCAGTTCTTC
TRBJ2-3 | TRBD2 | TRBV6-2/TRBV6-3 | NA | CASSRQAGVADTQYF | TGTGCCAGCAGTCGTCAAGCGGGAGTCGCAGATACGCAGTATTTT
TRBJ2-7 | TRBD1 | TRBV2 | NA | CASSESQGFYEQYF | TGTGCCAGCAGTGAATCACAGGGGTTCTACGAGCAGTACTTC
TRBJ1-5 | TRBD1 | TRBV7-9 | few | CASSPGTGINQPQHF | TGTGCCAGCAGCCCCGGGACAGGGATCAATCAGCCCCAGCATTTT
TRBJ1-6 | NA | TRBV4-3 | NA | CASSQDGTGGSPLHF | TGCGCCAGCAGCCAAGATGGGACCGGGGGTTCACCCCTCCACTTT
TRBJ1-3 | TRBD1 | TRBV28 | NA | CASRGPGQGSGNTIYF | TGTGCCAGCCGAGGTCCGGGACAGGGGTCTGGAAACACCATATATTTT
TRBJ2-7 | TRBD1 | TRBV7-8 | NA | CASCRDRTYEQYF | TGTGCCAGCTGCCGGGACAGGACCTACGAGCAGTACTTC
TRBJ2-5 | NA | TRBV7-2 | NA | CASSLGPGGETQYF | TGTGCCAGCAGCTTAGGGCCAGGGGGGGAGACCCAGTACTTC
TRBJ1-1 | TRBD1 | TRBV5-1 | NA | CASSLGTGVTEAFF | TGCGCCAGCAGCTTAGGGACAGGGGTAACTGAAGCTTTCTTT
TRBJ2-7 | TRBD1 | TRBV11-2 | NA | CASSVPTGPLKGEQYF | TGTGCCAGCAGCGTCCCGACAGGGCCCCTCAAGGGGGAGCAGTACTTC
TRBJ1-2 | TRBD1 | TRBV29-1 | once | CSVEAQGPDTYGYTF | TGCAGCGTTGAAGCACAGGGGCCTGATACCTATGGCTACACCTTC
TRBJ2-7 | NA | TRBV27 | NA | CASSLSVGRYEQYF | TGTGCCAGCAGTTTATCGGTAGGGAGGTACGAGCAGTACTTC
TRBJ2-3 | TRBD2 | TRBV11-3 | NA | CASSLAAGDTDTQYF | TGTGCCAGCAGCTTAGCGGCGGGGGACACAGATACGCAGTATTTT
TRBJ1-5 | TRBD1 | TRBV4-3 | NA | CASSQGTGGGQPQHF | TGCGCCAGCAGCCAAGGGACAGGGGGAGGTCAGCCCCAGCATTTT
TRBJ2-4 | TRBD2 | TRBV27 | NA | CASRTFGGDIQYF | TGTGCCAGCAGGACCTTCGGGGGGGACATTCAGTACTTC
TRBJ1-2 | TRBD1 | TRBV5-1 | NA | CASSLESGTRGGYTF | TGCGCCAGCAGCTTGGAGTCCGGGACCAGGGGGGGCTACACCTTC
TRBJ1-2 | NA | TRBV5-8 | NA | CASSLVSGYTF | TGTGCCAGCAGCCTAGTATCGGGCTACACCTTC
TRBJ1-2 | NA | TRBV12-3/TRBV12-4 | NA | CASSRDTAYTF | TGTGCCAGCAGTAGGGACACCGCCTACACCTTC
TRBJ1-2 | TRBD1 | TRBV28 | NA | CASSLVQGGNGYTF | TGTGCCAGCAGTTTGGTACAGGGGGGGAATGGCTACACCTTC
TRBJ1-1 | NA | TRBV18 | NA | CASSVAPRGNTEAFF | TGTGCCAGCTCAGTGGCCCCTCGAGGGAACACTGAAGCTTTCTTT
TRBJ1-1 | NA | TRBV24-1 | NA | CATSDRSTENTEAFF | TGTGCCACCAGTGACCGCTCGACAGAGAACACTGAAGCTTTCTTT